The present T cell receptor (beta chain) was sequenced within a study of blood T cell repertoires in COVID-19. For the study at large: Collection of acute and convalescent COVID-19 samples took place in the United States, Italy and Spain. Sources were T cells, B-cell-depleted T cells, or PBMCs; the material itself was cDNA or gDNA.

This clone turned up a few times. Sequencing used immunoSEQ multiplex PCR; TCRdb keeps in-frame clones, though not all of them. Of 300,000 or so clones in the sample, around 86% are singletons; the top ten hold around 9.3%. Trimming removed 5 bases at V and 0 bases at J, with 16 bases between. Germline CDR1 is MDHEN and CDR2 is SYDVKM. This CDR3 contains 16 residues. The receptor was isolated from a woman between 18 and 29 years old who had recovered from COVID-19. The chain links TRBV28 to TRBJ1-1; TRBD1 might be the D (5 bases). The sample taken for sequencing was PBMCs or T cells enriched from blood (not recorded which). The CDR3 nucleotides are TGTGCCAGCAGTCCCCCGGGGGGAGGGATGAACACTGAAGCTTTCTTT. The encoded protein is CASSPPGGGMNTEAFF.